The entry below describes one T cell receptor beta chain. Its target is unknown. This specimen belongs to a study of shared clonotypes between healthy human individuals. Study-level information: Donors had three CD4 naive, three CD4 memory, two CD8 naive and one CD8 memory plate apiece.

The study, taken as a whole, reports: Naive CD4 clonotypes were shared across a handful of donors at about 5.3%.

Sorted subsets were amplified in replicate PCRs using 150 to 250 ng DNA, about 30,000 T cell genomes. Repertoires were generated with immunoSEQ multiplex PCR, while TCRdb's copy carries only in-frame clones and drops some. The table lists roughly 2.2 million clones, just over 90% of them singletons, with 0.39% in the top ten. The V gene lost 3 bases and the J gene lost 5 bases, with 11 bases spanning the gap. The CDR3 length is 13 residues. From germline, CDR1 is SGHAT and CDR2 FQNNGV. Adult Caucasians living in Nashville, Tennessee made up all of the donors. The chain is built from TRBV11-2 and TRBJ2-7, with D uncertain. Sequenced material: naive CD4+ T cells from PBMCs. Specified subset: CD45RA+ positively selected. The sequence came from a man between 18 and 29 years old in good health. Some clones in this sample may be carry-over from other donors' samples. The CDR3 DNA sequence: TGTGCCAGCAGCTTCACCCAAGGGAACGAGCAGTACTTC. Translating gives CASSFTQGNEQYF. The full variable domain, rest sourced from reference TRBV11-2 and TRBJ2-7, is EAGVAQSPRYKIIEKRQSVAFWCNPISGHATLYWYQQILGQGPKLLIQFQNNGVVDDSQLPKDRFSAERLKGVDSTLKIQPAKLEDSAVYLCASSFTQGNEQYFGPGTRLTVT.